A selection of T cell receptor beta chains follows, all from one sample in a study of cytomegalovirus exposure and HLA in healthy donors. Measured with immunoSEQ multiplex PCR; TCRdb has only the in-frame clones, and not every one. The sample holds around 89,000 clones, 81% seen once. Sequencing input: PBMCs. The source is a girl aged 2 to 9 in good health and CMV-seropositive. The CDR3 runs from the conserved cysteine through the conserved F or W. Fields, in order: J gene, clone size, D gene, V gene, CDR3 DNA, CDR3 protein. A D gene is named only where the DNA matches it firmly. Clone size is shown for a subset of rows, as once, few, many or a class of expanded clone.

>TRBJ2-2|.|.|TRBV28
TGTGCCAGCACCCCTGGGGGTGGCAGGGGGGCCGGGGAGCTGTTTTTT
CASTPGGGRGAGELFF
>TRBJ1-3|.|.|TRBV7-6
TGTGCCAGCAGCTTAGAACCAGGGAACTCTGGAAACACCATATATTTT
CASSLEPGNSGNTIYF
>TRBJ1-5|once|.|TRBV7-8
TGTGCCAGCAGACAGGACACAAATCAGCCCCAGCATTTT
CASRQDTNQPQHF
>TRBJ2-1|.|TRBD2|TRBV2
TGTGCCAGCAGGACGGGACTAGCGGGGTTCAATGAGCAGTTCTTC
CASRTGLAGFNEQFF
>TRBJ2-6|.|TRBD1|TRBV7-9
TGTGCCAGCAGGTTCGGGACAGGGGTCAACGTCCTGACTTTC
CASRFGTGVNVLTF
>TRBJ1-1|.|TRBD1|TRBV2
TGTGCCAGGGGACAGATAAACACTGAAGCTTTCTTT
CARGQINTEAFF
>TRBJ2-7|.|TRBD2|TRBV7-9
TGTGCCAGCAGCCTTGATGGTAGCGGGTGGGAGGAGTACTTC
CASSLDGSGWEEYF
>TRBJ1-2|.|TRBD1|TRBV28
TGTGCCAGCAGTAACCGGGGACAGGGGGCGCGGGGCTACACCTTC
CASSNRGQGARGYTF
>TRBJ1-5|.|.|TRBV6-1
TGTGCCAGCAGTGGACCCTTGTGGGGGGATCAGCCCCAGCATTTT
CASSGPLWGDQPQHF
>TRBJ1-5|.|.|TRBV30
TGTGCCTGGAGTGCTTATAGCAATCAGCCCCAGCATTTT
CAWSAYSNQPQHF
>TRBJ2-1|.|TRBD2|TRBV29-1
TGCAGCGTGGCCCCCCGGGGACTAGCGGGATACAGGGATGAGCAGTTCTTC
CSVAPRGLAGYRDEQFF
>TRBJ2-1|.|TRBD2|TRBV13
TGTGCCAGCAGCCTAGTGGGACTAACGACTTACAATGAGCAGTTCTTC
CASSLVGLTTYNEQFF
>TRBJ2-3|.|TRBD1|TRBV30
TGTGCCCGGGAGACAGGGGGAGCAGATACGCAGTATTTT
CARETGGADTQYF
>TRBJ2-7|.|.|TRBV5-4
TGTGCCAGCAGCACCTCGGGAGTCGAGCAGTACTTC
CASSTSGVEQYF
>TRBJ1-2|.|TRBD1|TRBV6-5
TGTGCCAGCAGGCAAACAGGGGGCCGTGGCTACACCTTC
CASRQTGGRGYTF
>TRBJ2-3|.|.|TRBV27
TGTGCCAGCAGGGCAGACACAGATACGCAGTATTTT
CASRADTDTQYF
>TRBJ2-7|.|TRBD2|TRBV27
TGTGCCAGCAGTGGATGGACTAGCGGGACCCTCTACGAGCAGTACTTC
CASSGWTSGTLYEQYF
>TRBJ2-2|once|.|TRBV6-5
TGTGCCAGCAGTTACTCCGGGGAGATGAGGACCGGGGAGCTGTTTTTT
CASSYSGEMRTGELFF
>TRBJ2-7|.|.|TRBV10-3
TGTGCCATCAGTTCTTCTCTGTCGTACGAGCAGTACTTC
CAISSSLSYEQYF
>TRBJ1-1|.|.|TRBV6-5
TGTGCCAGCAGTTACTCGGCGGGGATTGAAGCTTTCTTT
CASSYSAGIEAFF